These T cell receptor beta chains were read from a single sample in a study of OX40 agonist ivuxolimab in advanced cancers. The repertoire was sequenced with immunoSEQ multiplex PCR; TCRdb's copy has only in-frame clones and lacks some. The sample lists approximately 74,000 clones, just over 90% occurring once. The material sequenced was CD4+ or CD8+ T cells sorted from blood, taken in a trial of the OX40 agonist ivuxolimab. The receptors were gathered from an adult with an advanced solid tumor such as melanoma, head and neck, liver or kidney cancer. The CDR3 runs from the conserved cysteine through the conserved F or W. The D gene is left open where the match is weak.

J	V	length	D	CDR3
TRBJ2-1	TRBV4-3	15	TRBD2	CASSQGTGAGDEQFF
TRBJ2-5	TRBV7-6	14	NA	CASSFSGRVETQYF
TRBJ2-3	TRBV9	15	NA	CASSVGTTNTDTQYF
TRBJ1-1	TRBV6-5	14	NA	CASSLEAFPTEAFF
TRBJ1-3	TRBV4-1	14	NA	CASSQEGSGNTIYF
TRBJ2-6	TRBV19	18	NA	CASSPTPGLISGANVLTF
TRBJ2-1	TRBV29-1	17	TRBD2	CSVGGGTSGGPYNEQFF
TRBJ1-2	TRBV7-9	16	NA	CASSSVPLGGSYGYTF
TRBJ1-1	TRBV19	13	NA	CATIGGYWTEAFF
TRBJ1-2	TRBV5-8	14	TRBD1	CASSLGTGSRGYTF
TRBJ1-2	TRBV28	16	NA	CASSFPRKGPFEGYTF
TRBJ2-3	TRBV6-1	13	NA	CASSELGSDTQYF
TRBJ1-2	TRBV6-5	14	TRBD1	CASSTTGGDYGYTF
TRBJ1-5	TRBV7-2	14	NA	CASSFRDFNQPQHF
TRBJ1-1	TRBV6-5	12	NA	CAARHQGTEAFF
TRBJ2-1	TRBV27	16	NA	CASRKLDGISYNEQFF
TRBJ2-5	TRBV7-9	17	NA	CASSLLIGMGPRETQYF
TRBJ1-2	TRBV4-1	15	TRBD1	CASSQDMGQGNGYTF
TRBJ1-1	TRBV29-1	13	NA	CSGRQVLATEAFF
TRBJ1-2	TRBV14	15	TRBD1	CASSHRGTGSLGYTF
TRBJ2-7	TRBV6-1	15	NA	CASTKKDLSSYEQYF
TRBJ2-2	TRBV10-3	15	TRBD2	CAISEPGLVSGELFF
TRBJ1-5	TRBV7-2	15	NA	CASSLGAGPNQPQHF
TRBJ1-5	TRBV4-2	15	TRBD1	CASSPGQGANQPQHF
TRBJ2-7	TRBV7-9	13	NA	CAISDNFSYEQYF
TRBJ2-7	TRBV7-9	15	NA	CASSLVSGRIYEQYF
TRBJ2-7	TRBV7-9	13	NA	CASTLGQSYEQYF
TRBJ1-1	TRBV9	15	NA	CASSVVGLMNTEAFF
TRBJ2-5	TRBV4-1	14	NA	CASSPRDVQETQYF
TRBJ2-5	TRBV27	15	TRBD1	CASSLIQGAMETQYF
TRBJ1-4	TRBV4-3	15	NA	CASSLGSIGGEKLFF
TRBJ2-7	TRBV5-6	15	NA	CASSLGQLLAYEQYF
TRBJ2-1	TRBV5-1	18	NA	CASSLDLGTPSTYNEQFF
TRBJ2-5	TRBV27	16	TRBD1	CASSSLPQGVGETQYF
TRBJ2-2	TRBV6-4	14	NA	CASSDSGITGELFF
TRBJ2-2	TRBV13	19	TRBD1	CASSALKPGQGAPTGELFF
TRBJ2-1	TRBV11-2	15	TRBD2	CASSSGAGGLTEQFF
TRBJ1-1	TRBV7-9	18	TRBD1	CASSPQETGVLLNTEAFF
TRBJ2-1	TRBV6-6	15	TRBD2	CASRTLGLADNEQFF
TRBJ2-7	TRBV5-1	13	NA	CASSLGGYYEQYF
TRBJ2-3	TRBV9	14	NA	CASSSQGTTDTQYF
NA	TRBV4-3	15	TRBD2	CASSQEWLAGREQYF
TRBJ1-4	TRBV6-6	16	TRBD1	CASSRLTGGNGKKLFF
TRBJ1-2	TRBV9	12	NA	CASSVGADGYTF
TRBJ2-3	TRBV11-2	15	NA	CASSLDLRGEHTQYF
TRBJ1-1	TRBV4-3	12	NA	CASSPTGEAAFF
TRBJ1-2	TRBV29-1	12	NA	CSVEEQGYGYTF
TRBJ1-1	TRBV13	15	TRBD1	CASSTLTGGLPEAFF
TRBJ1-2	TRBV21-1	15	NA	CASSTNTGGNYGYTF
TRBJ2-7	TRBV19	13	NA	CASSMGLENEQYF
TRBJ2-7	TRBV23-1	18	TRBD1	CASSQLDRGQVKLGEQYF
TRBJ2-7	TRBV28	18	TRBD1	CASSPGPGQGLHSYEQYF
TRBJ2-7	TRBV27	13	NA	CASSLGGLYEQYF